The sequence of this TCR beta chain was determined in a study of technical replicates of blood from a handful of donors (dated by TCRdb to the late 2010s). To prepare the library, the immunoSEQ multiplex PCR assay was applied. TCRdb mirrors the immuneACCESS table, restricted to in-frame sequences. Some clones are absent from its copies; in checked studies, under half trace to an unresolved V gene, and the reason for the others is unknown. The sample table holds some 77,000 clones, of which 86% were seen once. The leading ten clones occupy approximately 4.6% of the sample. On this clone: Its target antigen remains unknown. Base qualities are missing; no much larger clone stands one base away.

The CDR3, from cysteine to phenylalanine, totals 14 residues. Only the CDR3 part of the read is kept: 42 bases, read in frame from the first base. V is trimmed back by 5 bases and J by 2 bases, and the junction contains 5 bases that no gene match accounts for. In the germline V gene, CDR1 corresponds to MRHNA and CDR2 to SNTAGT. Material: PBMCs. The sequence links TRBV6-4 to TRBJ1-1, with 7 bases in between that match TRBD1. The TCR originated in a human donor in good health. Some clones in this sample may be carry-over from other donors' samples. The DNA sequence is as follows: TGTGCCAGCAGTATAACAGGGGACAACACTGAAGCTTTCTTT. It specifies CASSITGDNTEAFF.